This paragraph covers one T cell receptor (beta chain) sequence. The germline gives CDR1 MDHEN, CDR2 SYDVKM. V was clipped by 5 bases and J by 8 bases, with 19 bases between them. CDR3 length: 15 residues. This sample is drawn from a study of blood T cell repertoires in COVID-19. About the study: Spain, Italy and the United States supplied samples that represented acute and convalescent COVID-19. From T cells, B-cell-depleted T cells, or PBMCs came the material, which was cDNA or gDNA.

Original data processing: Estimation of nucleated cell counts was performed using reference gene primer amplification. Sequenced by immunoSEQ multiplex PCR; TCRdb stores in-frame clones only, minus some. Clone size and the V and J calls come from that table; the DNA yielded D and trimming. The repertoire consists of fewer than 60,000 clones, with approximately 89% occurring once and the leading ten covering approximately 6.9%. The chain combines TRBV28 with TRBJ1-5, with a tentative D call TRBD1 (5 bases). This receptor was identified in a man aged 55 to 69 with acute or convalescent COVID-19. Sequencing was performed on peripheral blood. The CDR3 DNA sequence: TGTGCCAGCAGTGGGACTCAGGGACCCTATAAGCCCCAGCATTTT. Amino acid sequence: CASSGTQGPYKPQHF.